Below, 19 T cell receptor beta chains from the same sample are listed, as sequenced in a study of T cell responses to AZD1222 COVID-19 vaccine. Repertoires were generated with immunoSEQ multiplex PCR, while TCRdb's copy carries only in-frame clones and drops some. This sample has some 200,000 clones, with more than 75% found just once. The sequencing used peripheral blood, collected 28 days after the second AZD1222 dose. Receptors were obtained from an adult who received the AZD1222 COVID-19 vaccine.

The chain combines TRBV29-1 with TRBJ2-1, with a weak D call TRBD1 (5 bases). The CDR3 covers 14 residues. Trimming cost V 4 bases and J 8 bases, with 18 bases left between them. The V gene's germline CDR1 is SQVTM and CDR2 ANQGSEA. The CDR3 spells CSVGRGTQKDEQFF. The CDR3 DNA reads as TGCAGCGTTGGTAGGGGAACTCAAAAGGATGAGCAGTTCTTC.

This clone has more than one count but fewer than ten. The chain joins TRBV5-5 to TRBJ1-3, with D possibly TRBD1 on 6 matching bases. V was pared by 3 bases and J by 4 bases, with 14 bases between. CDR3 length equals 15 residues. Germline-derived CDR1 and CDR2 are SGHKS and YYEKEE (reference sequence). The CDR3 reads CASSSLTGSGNTIYF. CDR3 sequence (DNA): TGTGCCAGCAGCTCCCTCACAGGGTCCGGAAACACCATATATTTT.

The J gene is TRBJ2-5, the V gene TRBV19; D perhaps matches TRBD1 (6 bases). Germline V lookup: CDR1 LNHDA, CDR2 SQIVND (reference sequence). There are 13 residues in the CDR3. V was clipped by 6 bases and J by 2 bases, with 10 bases between them. CDR3 DNA sequence: TGTGCCAGTAGCAGGGGCCCACAAGAGACCCAGTACTTC. It specifies CASSRGPQETQYF.

A remark on this clone: The sample has other DNA sequences that encode this CDR3 too. The chain uses TRBV2 and TRBJ2-5; D gene uncertain. CDR3 size: 11 residues. The V end lost 2 bases, the J end lost 3 bases, and 1 base lay between the germline ends. Germline CDR1 reads SNHLY; CDR2 reads FYNNEI. The CDR3 DNA reads TGTGCCAGCAGTGAAAAAGAGACCCAGTACTTC. Amino acid sequence: CASSEKETQYF.

J is TRBJ2-1 and V is TRBV19; possible D gene TRBD1, 6 bases. Germline V gene data show CDR1 as LNHDA and CDR2 as SQIVND (reference sequence). This CDR3 is 15 amino acids long. Trimming shortened V by 1 base and J by 5 bases, and 12 bases separated the two germline ends. The CDR3 spells CASSIALTGNNEQFF. CDR3 bases: TGTGCCAGTAGTATAGCTCTTACAGGGAACAATGAGCAGTTCTTC.

The chain carries TRBV27 and TRBJ2-7, with D unresolved. V shed 4 bases and J shed 6 bases, with 16 bases lying between them. The germline V gene has CDR1 MNHEY and CDR2 SMNVEV (reference sequence). The CDR3 consists of 14 residues. CDR3 protein: CASSSRTYFGEQYF. CDR3 nucleotide sequence: TGTGCCAGCAGTTCTCGGACCTACTTCGGCGAGCAGTACTTC.

The rearrangement links TRBV19 to TRBJ2-1; no clear D gene. The CDR3 length is 13 residues. Per the germline V gene, CDR1 is LNHDA and CDR2 is SQIVND (reference sequence). V was cut by 4 bases and J by 3 bases, with 7 bases left in between. The CDR3 here is CASSSQNYNEQFF. As DNA, the CDR3 is TGTGCCAGTAGTAGCCAGAACTACAATGAGCAGTTCTTC.

The rearrangement joins TRBV6-1 to TRBJ2-4, with 10 positions matching TRBD1. CDR1 is MNHNS and CDR2 is SASEGT in the germline V gene. The CDR3 has 15 amino acids. Trimming took 5 bases from V and 6 from J; bases not matched to a gene: 7. The CDR3 DNA is TGTGCCAGCAGTATGACAGGGGGCGGGGGAAACATTCAGTACTTC. Amino acids: CASSMTGGGGNIQYF.

This rearrangement joins TRBV2 to TRBJ1-1; D not resolved. CDR3 length: 12 amino acids. Germline V lookup: CDR1 SNHLY, CDR2 FYNNEI. Trimming took off 2 bases at V and 4 bases at J, with 5 bases between the two ends. CDR3 in DNA: TGTGCCAGCAGTGAAACGGCCACTGAAGCTTTCTTT. It codes for CASSETATEAFF.

This chain joins TRBV19 and TRBJ1-1; D not certain. This CDR3 contains 15 residues. V lost 2 bases and J 0 bases, leaving 10 bases between the germline ends. Germline V gene data show CDR1 as LNHDA and CDR2 as SQIVND (reference sequence). Written as DNA, the CDR3 is TGTGCCAGTAGTATAAGAGATTACATGAACACTGAAGCTTTCTTT. Its protein is CASSIRDYMNTEAFF.

The gene calls are TRBV5-1 and TRBJ2-7; TRBD2 might be the D (6 bases). Germline loops: CDR1 SGHRS, CDR2 YFSETQ. This CDR3 comprises 15 residues. The germline V and J ends were trimmed by 0 bases and 3 bases, with 13 bases remaining between them. CDR3 nucleotides: TGCGCCAGCAGCTTGGCCGGCGGGAAGGGCTACGAGCAGTACTTC. Encoded protein: CASSLAGGKGYEQYF. The full variable domain, its missing parts supplied by reference TRBV5-1 and TRBJ2-7, is KAGVTQTPRYLIKTRGQQVTLSCSPISGHRSVSWYQQTPGQGLQFLFEYFSETQRNKGNFPGRFSGRQFSNSRSEMNVSTLELGDSALYLCASSLAGGKGYEQYFGPGTRLTVT.

V gene TRBV28 combines with J gene TRBJ1-2; D might be TRBD1 (5 bases). The CDR3 covers 13 residues. Trimming took 4 bases from V and 6 from J, leaving 12 bases between them. CDR1 and CDR2 (germline): MDHEN, SYDVKM. CDR3 sequence: CASSSHDRNGYTF. The CDR3 DNA follows: TGTGCCAGCAGTTCCCACGACAGAAATGGCTACACCTTC.

The CDR3, as DNA: TGTGCCAGCAGAGCAACAGCTACGGGGGCTGAGACCCAGTACTTC. Amino acids: CASRATATGAETQYF. The rearrangement joins TRBV6-5 to TRBJ2-5; D tentatively fits TRBD1 or TRBD2 (6 bases each). The V end lost 6 bases, the J end lost 5 bases, and 19 bases lay between the germline ends. The CDR3 spans 15 residues. Germline V CDR1 and CDR2: MNHEY, SVGAGI.

This rearrangement joins TRBV7-2 to TRBJ2-3; TRBD2 matches 13 bases. There are 17 residues in the CDR3. J lost 2 bases, V lost 1 base, and 3 bases had no gene match. Germline values: CDR1 SGHTA, CDR2 FQGNSA. CDR3 sequence (DNA): TGTGCCAGCAGCTTAGTCGGGACTAGCGGGAACACAGATACGCAGTATTTT. As protein: CASSLVGTSGNTDTQYF. The full variable domain, with the rest looked up from reference TRBV7-2 and TRBJ2-3, is GAGVSQSPSNKVTEKGKDVELRCDPISGHTALYWYRQSLGQGLEFLIYFQGNSAPDKSGLPSDRFSAERTGGSVSTLTIQRTQQEDSAVYLCASSLVGTSGNTDTQYFGPGTRLTVL.

This chain connects TRBV19 to TRBJ1-2; a weak D match, TRBD1 (6 bases). The V gene lost 5 bases and the J gene lost 8 bases, with 15 bases spanning the gap. Germline CDR1 is LNHDA and CDR2 is SQIVND (reference sequence). The length of the CDR3 is 13 residues. The CDR3 is CASSPGQYHGYTF. The CDR3 coding sequence is TGTGCCAGTAGTCCCGGACAGTATCACGGCTACACCTTC. The full variable domain, in which reference TRBV19 and TRBJ1-2 provide the parts outside the CDR3, is DGGITQSPKYLFRKEGQNVTLSCEQNLNHDAMYWYRQDPGQGLRLIYYSQIVNDFQKGDIAEGYSVSREKKESFPLTVTSAQKNPTAFYLCASSPGQYHGYTFGSGTRLTVV.

The chain carries TRBV7-3 and TRBJ2-1; 11 bases fit TRBD2. From germline, CDR1 is SGHTA and CDR2 FQGTGA. The CDR3 spans 16 residues. V lost 3 bases to trimming and J lost 7 bases; unmatched junction nucleotides: 8. The chain's CDR3 is CASSFRLAGRNNEQFF. As DNA, the CDR3 is TGTGCCAGCAGCTTCCGACTAGCGGGAAGGAATAATGAGCAGTTCTTC.

This sequence joins TRBV4-2 and TRBJ1-6; D is uncertain. This CDR3 region has 15 residues. Trimming took 0 bases from V and 8 from J, leaving 11 bases between them. CDR1 and CDR2 (germline): LGHNA, YNFKEQ. CDR3 region: CASSQEPGLDSPLHF. The CDR3 coding sequence is TGTGCCAGCAGCCAAGAACCCGGGCTGGATTCACCCCTCCACTTT.

In DNA form, the CDR3 reads TGCGCCAGCAGCTTGGGACAGACGAGCTCCTACGAGCAGTACTTC. Amino acids: CASSLGQTSSYEQYF. The V and J genes are TRBV5-1 and TRBJ2-7, with D perhaps TRBD1 (5 bases). The CDR3 consists of 15 residues. CDR1 is SGHRS, CDR2 YFSETQ, per germline. The V end was cut by 0 bases, the J end by 0 bases, with 10 bases between.

The rearrangement links TRBV7-2 to TRBJ2-3, with D maybe TRBD2 (10 bases). Germline V gene sequence: CDR1 SGHTA, CDR2 FQGNSA. The CDR3 extends over 19 amino acids. V was cut by 5 bases and J by 4 bases, with 28 bases left in between. CDR3 amino acids: CASSILGQGAGGYPDTQYF. In DNA, the CDR3 is TGTGCCAGCAGCATTCTGGGACAGGGAGCGGGAGGGTATCCAGATACGCAGTATTTT. The whole variable domain, filled in from reference TRBV7-2 and TRBJ2-3, reads GAGVSQSPSNKVTEKGKDVELRCDPISGHTALYWYRQSLGQGLEFLIYFQGNSAPDKSGLPSDRFSAERTGGSVSTLTIQRTQQEDSAVYLCASSILGQGAGGYPDTQYFGPGTRLTVL.